The clone carrying this TCR beta chain was detected only a few times. It was RNA transcripts that yielded the amplified TCR beta CDR3 regions. In the first-round RT-PCR of the TCR CDR3, the HTBI primer set was used. TCRdb processed the multiplex PCR reads anew with MiXCR; each CDR3 protein has one entry. The sample lists some 360,000 distinct CDR3 sequences, 11% to 15% occurring once. The data are from a study of T cells in Graves' hyperthyroidism and ophthalmopathy. Germline CDR1 and CDR2: SGHRS and YFSETQ. There are 15 residues in the CDR3. Germline trimming cut 5 bases from V and 2 bases from J; bases unmatched to any gene: 6.

Sequenced material: blood. The chain recombines TRBV5-1 with TRBJ2-7; 11 bases match TRBD2. This clonotype originated in a woman aged 60 to 75 with Graves' hyperthyroidism. Written as DNA, the CDR3 is TGCGCCAGCAGTTTCGGACTAGCGGGTACCTACGAGCAGTACTTC. This translates into CASSFGLAGTYEQYF.